This is a list of T cell receptor beta chains from one sample in a study of blood T cell repertoires in COVID-19. Repertoires were generated with immunoSEQ multiplex PCR, while TCRdb's copy carries only in-frame clones and drops some. The data show some 140,000 clones, about 76% seen once. Sequences were obtained from peripheral blood. The receptors shown here come from a man older than 75 with acute or convalescent COVID-19. Each CDR3 is given with its conserved first and last residue. D genes are given only for firm matches. Some rows mark clone size as missing; the rest say once, few, many or name a class of expanded clone.

TRBD1	-	TRBV28	TRBJ2-5	TGTGCCAGCAGATCAGGGGGCGCCGATCGAGAGACCCAGTACTTC	CASRSGGADRETQYF
-	few	TRBV13	TRBJ1-2	TGTGCCAGCACCCTTCGGGGGGAGGATGGCTACACCTTC	CASTLRGEDGYTF
TRBD2	-	TRBV3-1/TRBV3-2	TRBJ2-1	TGTGCCAGCAGCCAACGTAGCGGGGGGGCGATATTCGAGCAGTTCTTC	CASSQRSGGAIFEQFF
TRBD2	-	TRBV15	TRBJ2-5	TGTGCCACCAGCAGCCTAGCGGGGGGGAGGGAGACCCAGTACTTC	CATSSLAGGRETQYF
-	-	TRBV6-2/TRBV6-3	TRBJ2-1	TGTGCCAGCAGTTCTTACAGGGTCTACAATGAGCAGTTCTTC	CASSSYRVYNEQFF
-	once	TRBV5-4	TRBJ2-5	TGTGCCAGCAGCAACACCCCGACTATTCAAGAGACCCAGTACTTC	CASSNTPTIQETQYF
TRBD1	-	TRBV18	TRBJ2-1	TGTGCCAGCTCCCCCGGGACAGGTTACAATGAGCAGTTCTTC	CASSPGTGYNEQFF
-	once	TRBV6-4	TRBJ2-3	TGTGCCAGCAGTGACCAGGGTGGTGATACGCAGTATTTT	CASSDQGGDTQYF
-	-	TRBV5-5	TRBJ1-5	TGTGCCAGCAGCTTGGGTGGGCCCACCCCTTATAGCAATCAGCCCCAGCATTTT	CASSLGGPTPYSNQPQHF
-	-	TRBV3-1/TRBV3-2	TRBJ2-1	TGTGCCAGCAGTCAGACTCCGAATGAGCAGTTCTTC	CASSQTPNEQFF
-	once	TRBV7-9	TRBJ2-2	TGTGCCAGCAGCATCTCAGGGACCGGGGAGCTGTTTTTT	CASSISGTGELFF
-	few	TRBV5-1	TRBJ2-5	TGCGCCAGCAGCCTCGGACTAAAGGAGACCCAGTACTTC	CASSLGLKETQYF
TRBD1	-	TRBV19	TRBJ1-4	TGTGCCAGTAGTTCCACCGGGACAGGGGGTGGGAAACTGTTTTTT	CASSSTGTGGGKLFF
-	-	TRBV5-4	TRBJ2-1	TGTGCCAGCAGCTCCTCGTCTTACAATGAGCAGTTCTTC	CASSSSSYNEQFF
TRBD2	-	TRBV7-2	TRBJ2-7	TGTGCCAGCAGCTTTACTAGCGTGGGGGAGCAGTACTTC	CASSFTSVGEQYF
TRBD2	few	TRBV28	TRBJ2-2	TGTGCCAGCAGTCCCTCAAGTGGCGGGGGGGTTAAAGGGGAGCTGTTTTTT	CASSPSSGGGVKGELFF
-	-	TRBV7-2	TRBJ1-1	TGTGCCAGCAGCTTAGTGTTCTGGGGAGTGAACACTGAAGCTTTCTTT	CASSLVFWGVNTEAFF
TRBD1	-	TRBV28	TRBJ1-5	TGTGCCAGCAGTTTAGAGACAGGGGTTGATCAGCCCCAGCATTTT	CASSLETGVDQPQHF
TRBD2	-	TRBV12-3/TRBV12-4	TRBJ2-1	TGTGCCAGCAAGCGGGGGGGCGATGAGCAGTTCTTC	CASKRGGDEQFF
-	once	TRBV5-1	TRBJ1-6	TGCGCCAGCAGCTTTTCAGGGAATAATTCACCCCTCCACTTT	CASSFSGNNSPLHF
-	-	TRBV30	TRBJ1-3	TGTGCCTGGAGTCCCCCAAATCCGGGATCTCGAAACACCATATATTTT	CAWSPPNPGSRNTIYF
-	-	TRBV29-1	TRBJ1-2	TGCAGCGTTCGTTTCCGGGACATCTTTACGTCTTATGGCTACACCTTC	CSVRFRDIFTSYGYTF
-	once	TRBV28	TRBJ1-5	TGTGCCAGCAGTTCCCCGACAGGCAATCAGCCCCAGCATTTT	CASSSPTGNQPQHF
TRBD1	-	TRBV14	TRBJ1-1	TGTGCCAGCAGCCGGACCTTGACAGGGGAGACTGAAGCTTTCTTT	CASSRTLTGETEAFF
TRBD2	-	TRBV7-2	TRBJ2-3	TGTGCCAGCAGCCCCCGGGAGGGGAACACAGATACGCAGTATTTT	CASSPREGNTDTQYF
-	-	TRBV6-5	TRBJ1-4	TGTGCCAGCAGTTTGACGGGTGCGATCCATCGACTGTTTTTT	CASSLTGAIHRLFF
-	once	TRBV7-2	TRBJ1-2	TGTGCCAGCAGCCCCCCCGACAGGCCCTCCTATGGCTACACCTTC	CASSPPDRPSYGYTF
-	-	TRBV2	TRBJ2-3	TGTGCCAGCAGTCCGGTTAGTAGCGCAGATACGCAGTATTTT	CASSPVSSADTQYF
TRBD2	-	TRBV9	TRBJ2-1	TGTGCCAGCAGCGTAGCCTACCGGGGGGATACTGCAAACAATGAGCAGTTCTTC	CASSVAYRGDTANNEQFF
TRBD1	once	TRBV18	TRBJ2-5	TGTGCCAGCTCACCAAGTCAGGGGGCCGAGACCCAGTACTTC	CASSPSQGAETQYF
-	-	TRBV28	TRBJ2-7	TGTGCCAGCAGTTCCGGACAACTGAGAGCCCCCTCCTACGAGCAGTACTTC	CASSSGQLRAPSYEQYF
-	few	TRBV5-1	TRBJ2-1	TGCGCCAGCAGCGGCGGAGATCGCGGGTCCTACAATGAGCAGTTCTTC	CASSGGDRGSYNEQFF
-	-	TRBV19	TRBJ1-2	TGTGCCAGTCGACAAGACCACTATGGCTACACCTTC	CASRQDHYGYTF
-	-	TRBV10-3	TRBJ1-1	TGTGCCATCAGTGAGGAGGGGGACACTGAAGCTTTCTTT	CAISEEGDTEAFF
-	once	TRBV7-6	TRBJ1-3	TGTGCCAGCAGCCCACTTTCTGGAAACACCATATATTTT	CASSPLSGNTIYF
TRBD1	-	TRBV18	TRBJ2-1	TGTGCCAGCTCACCGACGGACAGGTTGACTTACAATGAGCAGTTCTTC	CASSPTDRLTYNEQFF
-	once	TRBV6-5	TRBJ1-3	TGTGCCAGCAGCCGCCTGAGATCTGGAAACACCATATATTTT	CASSRLRSGNTIYF
-	few	TRBV4-1	TRBJ1-5	TGCGCCAGCAGCCAAGATGGGCTAAATCAGCCCCAGCATTTT	CASSQDGLNQPQHF
-	-	TRBV28	TRBJ2-7	TGTGCCAGCAGTTTAAACAGGGACTACGAGCAGTACTTC	CASSLNRDYEQYF
-	-	TRBV7-9	TRBJ1-6	TGTGCCAGTACCCGACGGGATAATTCACCCCTCCACTTT	CASTRRDNSPLHF
-	-	TRBV4-3	TRBJ2-7	TGCGCCAGCAGCCAACAGCGGTGGAGCTCCTACGAGCAGTACTTC	CASSQQRWSSYEQYF
-	-	TRBV7-2	TRBJ2-3	TGTGCCAGCAGGTCGCCCCTAGGGGGGGGCACAGATACGCAGTATTTT	CASRSPLGGGTDTQYF
TRBD1	few	TRBV5-6	TRBJ2-7	TGTGCCAGCAGCTTTACCCTCGAAACAGGGGGCGCGTTCATTGAGCAGTACTTC	CASSFTLETGGAFIEQYF
-	-	TRBV29-1	TRBJ1-4	TGCAGCGTTGAAGACGCTCGGTCTAATGAAAAACTGTTTTTT	CSVEDARSNEKLFF
-	few	TRBV6-2/TRBV6-3	TRBJ2-2	TGTGCCAGCAGTTACGCCGGGACATGGACCGGGGAGCTGTTTTTT	CASSYAGTWTGELFF
-	-	TRBV11-2	TRBJ2-1	TGTGCCAGCAGCTTAGACTGGTCCAGCAATGAGCAGTTCTTC	CASSLDWSSNEQFF
-	-	TRBV7-8	TRBJ1-5	TGTGCCAGCAGCGAGACAGTAGTGGGCCAGCCCCAGCATTTT	CASSETVVGQPQHF
-	-	TRBV18	TRBJ2-1	TGTGCCAGCTCACCACCGTCGCAGGTTGAGCAGTTCTTC	CASSPPSQVEQFF
-	-	TRBV5-4	TRBJ2-5	TGTGCCAGCAGCCTAGACTGGCAAGAGACCCAGTACTTC	CASSLDWQETQYF
-	-	TRBV15	TRBJ2-3	TGTGCCACCAGCAGAGGGGGGGGCGGGGTCACAGATACGCAGTATTTT	CATSRGGGGVTDTQYF
TRBD1	-	TRBV28	TRBJ1-5	TGTGCCAGCATCCAGGGGGGTTGGATCAATCAGCCCCAGCATTTT	CASIQGGWINQPQHF
-	-	TRBV6-5	TRBJ2-3	TGTGCCAGCATCTACATTCCGGGACTCGATACGCAGTATTTT	CASIYIPGLDTQYF
TRBD1	-	TRBV24-1	TRBJ1-2	TGTGCCACCAGTGATACGGGACAGGGTAACTATGGCTACACCTTC	CATSDTGQGNYGYTF